The 8 T cell receptor beta chains below were found in one sample sequenced in a study of beta chain features in type 1 diabetes. Isolated RNA was reverse transcribed in full, so expressed TCRB transcripts were sequenced. Generated by immunoSEQ multiplex PCR, the TCRdb table keeps only in-frame clones and is missing some. The table shows more than 300,000 clones, with roughly 12% occurring only once. Material: naive CD4+ T cells from blood. Receptors originate from a man between 18 and 35 years old in good health.

A few counts support this clone. The V and J genes are TRBV30 and TRBJ1-1; a possible D gene is TRBD1 (5 bases). The length of the CDR3 is 13 residues. Germline values: CDR1 GTSNPN, CDR2 SVGIG (reference sequence). Trimming removed 4 bases from V and 8 bases from J, with 17 bases in between. The CDR3 DNA is TGTGCCTGGAAGGACCCCGGGCGGGGGGAAGCTTTCTTT. Translating gives CAWKDPGRGEAFF.

This chain uses TRBV6-5 with TRBJ2-7, with a weak D call TRBD1 (6 bases). Germline CDR1 and CDR2: MNHEY and SVGAGI. This CDR3 contains 12 residues. V was clipped by 4 bases and J by 10 bases, with 14 bases between them. The CDR3 sequence: CASSLNRANQYF. The DNA of the CDR3 is TGTGCCAGCAGTTTGAACAGGGCTAATCAGTACTTC.

The chain combines TRBV30 with TRBJ2-1; tentatively, D is TRBD2 (5 bases). V lost 4 bases and J lost 0, with 10 bases in between. This CDR3 spans 14 amino acids. The V gene's germline CDR1 is GTSNPN and CDR2 SVGIG (reference sequence). CDR3 region: CAWNAGRSYNEQFF. The CDR3 nucleotides read TGTGCCTGGAATGCGGGTCGCTCCTACAATGAGCAGTTCTTC.

This sequence joins TRBV28 and TRBJ2-7; 8 nucleotides agree with TRBD1. The CDR3 is made up of 16 amino acids. Germline V gene sequence: CDR1 MDHEN, CDR2 SYDVKM. J lost 3 bases, V lost 6 bases, and 13 bases had no gene match. The CDR3 nucleotides are TGTGCCAGCAGCCCCACCGGGACAGGAAAATACTACGAGCAGTACTTC. It specifies CASSPTGTGKYYEQYF.

The chain combines TRBV29-1 with TRBJ2-5, with D uncertain. Per the germline V gene, CDR1 is SQVTM and CDR2 is ANQGSEA. This CDR3 region has 11 residues. Trimming took 2 bases from V and 2 from J, leaving 3 bases between them. The CDR3 region is CSVELQETQYF. CDR3 bases: TGCAGCGTTGAACTACAAGAGACCCAGTACTTC.

Remarks on this clone: The identical CDR3 is also encoded by other nucleotide sequences in the sample. This chain joins TRBV28 and TRBJ1-5; possible D gene TRBD1, 5 bases. CDR3 size: 12 residues. Germline V CDR1 and CDR2: MDHEN, SYDVKM. Trimming pared 6 bases from V and 4 bases from J, leaving 7 bases between. This CDR3 is CASRGGNQPQHF. The CDR3 nucleotides read TGTGCCAGCAGGGGGGGAAATCAGCCCCAGCATTTT.

The genes are TRBV29-1 and TRBJ2-7; D might be TRBD2 (5 bases). Between the trimmed V and J ends, which lost 2 bases and 0 bases, there was a span of 5 bases. CDR1 is SQVTM, CDR2 ANQGSEA, per germline. The CDR3 length is 12 residues. CDR3 nucleotides: TGCAGCGTTGAACGGGACTCCTACGAGCAGTACTTC. It is translated as CSVERDSYEQYF.

This clone was picked up a small number of times. The rearrangement joins TRBV10-3 to TRBJ2-1, with D maybe TRBD2 (6 bases). The ends were cut back, 1 base at V and 3 bases at J, with 13 bases in the middle. Per germline, CDR1 ENHRY and CDR2 SYGVKD. This CDR3 is 16 amino acids long. The CDR3 spells CAISEWEERIYNEQFF. CDR3 coding DNA: TGTGCCATCAGTGAGTGGGAGGAAAGGATCTACAATGAGCAGTTCTTC.